The 14 T cell receptor beta chains reported below all come from one sample, sequenced in a study of cytotoxic CD8 clonotypes in ibrutinib-treated CLL. Libraries were prepared by immunoSEQ multiplex PCR; TCRdb keeps only in-frame clonotypes and omits some of them. The table includes approximately 140,000 clones, around 93% detected once. Sequences were derived from PBMCs, sampled after 12 months of ibrutinib treatment. Receptors originate from a human donor with chronic lymphocytic leukemia.

The chain recombines TRBV21-1 with TRBJ1-5. TRBV21-1 corresponds to a pseudogene. This CDR3 region has 16 residues. The CDR3 DNA is TGTGCCAGCAGCAAATCGAATCACGTTAGCAATCAGCCCCAGCATTTT. The encoded protein is CASSKSNHVSNQPQHF.

There are a few counts of this clone. This chain uses TRBV4-2 with TRBJ1-2; maybe TRBD1 (5 bases). V was pared by 0 bases and J by 1 base, with 9 bases between. CDR1 and CDR2 from the germline V gene are LGHNA and YNFKEQ. The CDR3 loop spans 15 amino acids. The DNA for the CDR3 is TGTGCCAGCAGCCAAGAACAGACAGTTAACTATGGCTACACCTTC. It codes for CASSQEQTVNYGYTF.

This sequence joins TRBV9 and TRBJ2-2; no clear D gene. Trimming shortened V by 0 bases and J by 11 bases, and 5 bases separated the two germline ends. CDR3 length: 11 residues. Germline values: CDR1 SGDLS, CDR2 YYNGEE. This chain's CDR3 is CASSVGSELFF. In DNA form, the CDR3 reads TGTGCCAGCAGCGTAGGGTCCGAGCTGTTTTTT.

V and J are TRBV7-3 and TRBJ2-7, with D tentatively TRBD1 or TRBD2 (5 bases each). The V end lost 5 bases, the J end lost 2 bases, and 13 bases lay between the germline ends. The CDR3 has 14 amino acids. Germline loops: CDR1 SGHTA, CDR2 FQGTGA. The CDR3 here is CASSPGTETYEQYF. CDR3 DNA sequence: TGTGCCAGCAGCCCGGGGACCGAAACCTACGAGCAGTACTTC.

The chain joins TRBV7-2 to TRBJ1-1, with 10 bases identical to TRBD1. Germline V gives CDR1 SGHTA, CDR2 FQGNSA. The CDR3 has 14 amino acids. The chain's CDR3 is CATGGASKNTEAFF. The DNA for the CDR3 is TGTGCGACAGGGGGCGCTTCCAAGAACACTGAAGCTTTCTTT.

The genes are TRBV15 and TRBJ2-6; either TRBD1 or TRBD2 may supply D (5 bases each). Germline CDR1 reads LNHNV; CDR2 reads YYDKDF (reference sequence). The CDR3 is 17 amino acids. The V end was cut by 5 bases, the J end by 0 bases, with 14 bases between. Here the CDR3 reads CATSPRDLFSGANVLTF. The CDR3 DNA reads as TGTGCCACCAGCCCCCGGGACCTTTTCTCTGGGGCCAACGTCCTGACTTTC.

V and J are TRBV27 and TRBJ2-2; D might be TRBD1 (6 bases). Germline V gene data show CDR1 as MNHEY and CDR2 as SMNVEV (reference sequence). V lost 4 bases, J lost 4 bases, and 13 bases lay in between. This CDR3 is built from 15 residues. The CDR3 coding sequence is TGTGCCAGCAGTTCCTCGACAGGTTCCACCGGGGAGCTGTTTTTT. This sequence encodes CASSSSTGSTGELFF.

The chain has TRBV9 and TRBJ2-1, with 12 nucleotides matching TRBD2. The CDR3 length is 15 residues. V was clipped by 4 bases and J by 5 bases; unmatched bases: 4. Germline assignment: CDR1 SGDLS and CDR2 YYNGEE. The CDR3 reads CASSPRTSGDNEQFF. CDR3 nucleotide sequence: TGTGCCAGCAGCCCCAGGACTAGCGGGGACAATGAGCAGTTCTTC.

Remarks on this clone: The conserved final phenylalanine or tryptophan is absent from the CDR3, which likely points to a read error. No DNA is shown, since the ends of the CDR3 on it are uncertain; the CDR3 is the one TCRdb lists. This chain uses TRBV7-3 with TRBJ2-7. Germline assignment: CDR1 SGHTA and CDR2 FQGTGA. The CDR3 extends over 11 residues, inclusive of both ends. CDR3 sequence: CASSLTFSRPL.

Notes on this clone: The same CDR3 is also encoded by other DNA sequences in this sample. This chain links TRBV9 with TRBJ2-3, with D possibly being TRBD1 (6 bases). V lost 2 bases and J lost 4, with 8 bases in between. The CDR3 is 13 residues long. Per germline, CDR1 SGDLS and CDR2 YYNGEE. This CDR3 is CASSVQGPDTQYF. As DNA, the CDR3 is TGTGCCAGCAGCGTCCAGGGGCCAGATACGCAGTATTTT.

The chain recombines TRBV27 with TRBJ2-1, with 8 bases identical to TRBD2. The CDR3 extends over 14 amino acids. Looked up from germline, CDR1 is MNHEY and CDR2 is SMNVEV (reference sequence). V lost 2 bases, J lost 5 bases, and 2 bases stayed unmatched. The CDR3 loop reads CASSLAGGNNEQFF. Written as DNA, the CDR3 is TGTGCCAGCAGTTTAGCGGGAGGTAACAATGAGCAGTTCTTC.

J is TRBJ1-1 and V is TRBV15; D might be TRBD1 (6 bases). Germline V lookup: CDR1 LNHNV, CDR2 YYDKDF (reference sequence). The CDR3 has 16 residues. V lost 5 bases to trimming and J lost 6 bases, with 22 bases between them. The CDR3 region has the DNA TGTGCCACCAGCGCGGACACGGTGGGGGCTGCGGCTGAAGCTTTCTTT. Protein sequence: CATSADTVGAAAEAFF. Full variable domain (rest looked up from reference TRBV15 and TRBJ1-1): DAMVIQNPRYQVTQFGKPVTLSCSQTLNHNVMYWYQQKSSQAPKLLFHYYDKDFNNEADTPDNFQSRRPNTSFCFLDIRSPGLGDTAMYLCATSADTVGAAAEAFFGQGTRLTVV.

Of note for this clone: Other DNA sequences from this sample encode an identical CDR3 as well. The chain has TRBV27 and TRBJ2-7; no clear D. Trimming took off 0 bases at V and 1 base at J, with 7 bases between the two ends. The CDR3 loop spans 14 amino acids. CDR1 is MNHEY, CDR2 SMNVEV, per germline (reference sequence). The CDR3 here is CASSLSGFSYEQYF. CDR3 bases: TGTGCCAGCAGTTTATCAGGATTTTCCTACGAGCAGTACTTC.

The chain joins TRBV10-3 to TRBJ2-6, with D unresolved. There are 16 residues in the CDR3. Germline CDR1 and CDR2: ENHRY and SYGVKD. V was trimmed by 0 bases and J by 3 bases, leaving 9 bases between them. The CDR3 spells CAISESSTLGANVLTF. DNA of the CDR3: TGTGCCATCAGTGAGTCGAGTACCCTTGGGGCCAACGTCCTGACTTTC.